This T cell receptor beta chain emerged from a study of blood T cells in healthy people across ages. The second PCR ran about 6 to 12 cycles with a sample-barcoded 5' primer and J-beta primers. TCRdb ran MiXCR on the 5' RACE reads and lists one entry per CDR3 protein. This table holds some 800,000 distinct CDR3 sequences, roughly 25% found once. The CDR3 runs to 19 residues. The germline gives CDR1 MDHEN, CDR2 SYDVKM. The junction had 14 bases not matched to a gene; V was cut back by 5 bases and J by 0 bases. This clonotype was detected only once. These data also formed part of another study, on T cells of mothers and their children.

The receptor was derived from a boy aged 10-17 years in good health. The chain recombines TRBV28 with TRBJ2-3, with TRBD2 matching 10 bases. Sequencing used blood. The CDR3 loop reads CASSLPPAAGGPSTDTQYF. The CDR3 nucleotides read TGTGCCAGCAGTCTGCCTCCGGCAGCGGGAGGGCCCAGCACAGATACGCAGTATTTT.